This TCR beta chain emerged from a study of metastatic and nonmetastatic thyroid tumors. Trimming removed 4 bases from V and 0 bases from J, with 9 bases in between. The CDR3 is 13 residues long. Germline CDR1 and CDR2: DFQATT and SNEGSKA (reference sequence). No patient had received any treatment before thyroid surgery. By sample share, this clone is medium-sized. TCRdb reprocessed the PCR reads via MiXCR. The table records about 20,000 clones, roughly 24% of them present only once. This sequence was found in a female donor with papillary thyroid cancer or a benign thyroid nodule (not recorded which). Some clones in this sample may be carry-over from other donors' samples. The J gene is TRBJ1-1, the V gene TRBV20-1, with D perhaps matching TRBD1 (6 bases). Sequencing was done on a sample of tumor tissue. The CDR3 coding sequence is TGCAGTGCTATACAGGGTATGAACACTGAAGCTTTCTTT. Translating it yields CSAIQGMNTEAFF.